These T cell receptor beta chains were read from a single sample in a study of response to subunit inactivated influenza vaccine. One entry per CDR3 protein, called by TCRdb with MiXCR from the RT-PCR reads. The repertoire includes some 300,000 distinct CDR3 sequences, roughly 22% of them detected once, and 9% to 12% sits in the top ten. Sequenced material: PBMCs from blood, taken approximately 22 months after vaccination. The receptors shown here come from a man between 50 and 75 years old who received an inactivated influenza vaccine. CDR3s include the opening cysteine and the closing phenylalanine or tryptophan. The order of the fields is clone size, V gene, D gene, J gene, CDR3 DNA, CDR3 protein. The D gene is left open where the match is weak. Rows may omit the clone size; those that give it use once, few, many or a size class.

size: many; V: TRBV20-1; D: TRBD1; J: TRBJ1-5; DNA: TGCAGTGCTAGTAGCACAGGGGGCAATCAGCCCCAGCATTTT; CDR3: CSASSTGGNQPQHF
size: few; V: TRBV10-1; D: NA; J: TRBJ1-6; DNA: TGCGCCAGCAAGTCAGGGGCGAATTCACCCCTCCACTTT; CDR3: CASKSGANSPLHF
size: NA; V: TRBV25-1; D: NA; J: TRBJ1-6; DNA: TGTGCCAGCAGTGAATGGAGCAGCATCAGCTCCTATAATTCACCCCTCCACTTT; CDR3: CASSEWSSISSYNSPLHF
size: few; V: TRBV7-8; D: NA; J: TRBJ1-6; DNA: TGTGCCAGCAGCTCGACGACAGGCAACTCCTATAATTCACCCCTCCACTTT; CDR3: CASSSTTGNSYNSPLHF
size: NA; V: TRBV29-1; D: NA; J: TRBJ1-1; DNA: TGCAGCGTCCGGGTAGGGATCCCTGAAGCTTTCTTT; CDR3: CSVRVGIPEAFF
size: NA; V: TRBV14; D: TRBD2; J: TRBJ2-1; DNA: TGTGCCAGCAGCCACACGCAGGGACTAGCGGGACACAATGAGCAGTTCTTC; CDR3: CASSHTQGLAGHNEQFF
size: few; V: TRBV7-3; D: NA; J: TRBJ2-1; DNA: TGTGCCAGCGCCGGCCAGGGAGGATCCTCCAATGAGCAGTTCTTC; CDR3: CASAGQGGSSNEQFF
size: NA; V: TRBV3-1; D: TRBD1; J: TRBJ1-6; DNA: TGTGCCAGCAGCACGACAGGGAATTCACCCCTCCACTTT; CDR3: CASSTTGNSPLHF
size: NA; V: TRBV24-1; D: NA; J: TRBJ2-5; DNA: TGTGCCACCAGTGATTTTGGCCAGGGTCTGGCGGAGACCCAGTACTTC; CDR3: CATSDFGQGLAETQYF
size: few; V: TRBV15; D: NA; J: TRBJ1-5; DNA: TGTGCCACCAGCAGATCCGTGTATAGCAATCAGCCCCAGCATTTT; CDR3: CATSRSVYSNQPQHF
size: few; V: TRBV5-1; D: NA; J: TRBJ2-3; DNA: TGCGCCAGCGCCGAGGGCACTAGCACAGATACGCAGTATTTT; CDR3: CASAEGTSTDTQYF
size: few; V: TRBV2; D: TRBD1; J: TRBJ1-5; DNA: TGTGCCAGCAGTGAAGCGGGACAGGGCAATCAGCCCCAGCATTTT; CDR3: CASSEAGQGNQPQHF
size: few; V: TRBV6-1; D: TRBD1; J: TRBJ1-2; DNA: TGTGCCAGCAGGATAGGGGTTGGGACAGGGCCTGGCTACACCTTC; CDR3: CASRIGVGTGPGYTF
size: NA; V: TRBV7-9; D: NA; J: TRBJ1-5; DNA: TGTGCCAGCAGCTTATACGGGGATCAGGGTCAGCCCCAGCATTTT; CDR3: CASSLYGDQGQPQHF
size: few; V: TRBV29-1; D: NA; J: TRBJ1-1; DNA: TGCAGCGTTCGGGGGGGGGCGAGGACCCACACTGAAGCTTTCTTT; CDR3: CSVRGGARTHTEAFF
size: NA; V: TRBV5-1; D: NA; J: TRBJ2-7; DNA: TGCGCCAGCACATCACAGGGATCTACCTACGAGCAGTACTTC; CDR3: CASTSQGSTYEQYF
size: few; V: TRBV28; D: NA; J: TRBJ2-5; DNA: TGTGCCAGCAGTTCCCCCCGGGGGACTGGAGTAGTTGTCAGGCGATATGAGACCCAGTACTTC; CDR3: CASSSPRGTGVVVRRYETQYF
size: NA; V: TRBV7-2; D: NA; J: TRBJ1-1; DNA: TGTGCCAGCAGGACACTAAGGCCGCGGGGGTACACTGAAGCTTTCTTT; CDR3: CASRTLRPRGYTEAFF
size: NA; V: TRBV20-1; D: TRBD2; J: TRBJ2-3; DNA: TGCAGTGCTAGCAATGGACTAGCTACAGATACGCAGTATTTT; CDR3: CSASNGLATDTQYF
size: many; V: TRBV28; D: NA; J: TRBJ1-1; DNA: TGTGCCAGCAGTTTACAGACCAAAGAAGCTTTCTTT; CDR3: CASSLQTKEAFF
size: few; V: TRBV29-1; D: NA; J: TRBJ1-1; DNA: TGCAGCGCCCTTAAGGGAGGAACTGAAGCTTTCTTT; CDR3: CSALKGGTEAFF
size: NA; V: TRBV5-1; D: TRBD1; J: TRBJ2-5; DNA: TGCGCCAGCAGCCTAAGCCCTGGGACAGCCAACCAAGAGACCCAGTACTTC; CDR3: CASSLSPGTANQETQYF
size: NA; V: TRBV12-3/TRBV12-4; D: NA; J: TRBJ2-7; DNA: TGTGCCAGCAGTTTATTAGGAGCCTACGAGCAGTACTTC; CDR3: CASSLLGAYEQYF
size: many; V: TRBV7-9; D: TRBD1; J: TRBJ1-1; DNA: TGTGCCAGCACCACAGGGGGCGCAACTCCTGAAGCTTTCTTT; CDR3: CASTTGGATPEAFF
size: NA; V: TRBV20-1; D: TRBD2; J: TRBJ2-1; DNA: TGCAGTGCTAGAGCCCCCGGGGGGGCCTACAATGAGCAGTTCTTC; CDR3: CSARAPGGAYNEQFF
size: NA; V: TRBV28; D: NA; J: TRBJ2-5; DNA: TGTGCCAGCAGTTTGTCGTGGACCCAGTACTTC; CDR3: CASSLSWTQYF
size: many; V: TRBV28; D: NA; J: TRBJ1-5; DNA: TGTGCCAGCAGACAGGGATATAGCAATCAGCCCCAGCATTTT; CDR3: CASRQGYSNQPQHF
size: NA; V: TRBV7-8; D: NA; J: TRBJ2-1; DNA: TGTGCCAGCAGCCCCCGGGTGGGTAATGAGCAGTTCTTC; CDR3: CASSPRVGNEQFF
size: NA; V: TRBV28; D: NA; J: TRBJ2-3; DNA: TGTGCCAGTCACCCTATACGGGGGAGCACAGATACGCAGTATTTT; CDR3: CASHPIRGSTDTQYF
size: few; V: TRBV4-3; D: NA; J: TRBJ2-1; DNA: TGCGCCAGCAGCCAAGCAGGACCGGGCCACTACAATGAGCAGTTCTTC; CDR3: CASSQAGPGHYNEQFF
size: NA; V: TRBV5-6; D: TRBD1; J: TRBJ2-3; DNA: TGTGCCAGCAGCCCTGGGACAGCAGATACGCAGTATTTT; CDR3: CASSPGTADTQYF
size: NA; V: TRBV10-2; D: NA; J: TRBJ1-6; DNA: TGCGCCAGCAGTGAGTTTAGTTATAATTCACCCCTCCACTTT; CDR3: CASSEFSYNSPLHF
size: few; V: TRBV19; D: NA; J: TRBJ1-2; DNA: TGTGCCAGTAGTATCTCGCGGAACGGTGGCTACACCTTC; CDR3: CASSISRNGGYTF
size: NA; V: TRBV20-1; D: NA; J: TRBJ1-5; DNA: TGCAGTGCCCCGTTAGGCGGGCACGGTCAGCCCCAGCATTTT; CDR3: CSAPLGGHGQPQHF
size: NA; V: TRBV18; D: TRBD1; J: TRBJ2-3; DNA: TGTGCCAGCTCACCACGCGGGACAGGGTCTACAGATACGCAGTATTTT; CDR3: CASSPRGTGSTDTQYF
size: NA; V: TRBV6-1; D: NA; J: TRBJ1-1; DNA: TGTGCCAGCAGTAGAGGTGTTTCATTGTCTGAAGCTTTCTTT; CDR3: CASSRGVSLSEAFF
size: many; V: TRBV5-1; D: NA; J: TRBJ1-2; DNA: TGCGCCAGCAGCTTGGACAGGGTCGGTTCTGGCTACACCTTC; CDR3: CASSLDRVGSGYTF
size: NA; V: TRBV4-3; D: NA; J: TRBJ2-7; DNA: TGCGCCAGCAGCCAAGATGTAGGGGGATTCTACGAGCAGTACTTC; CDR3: CASSQDVGGFYEQYF
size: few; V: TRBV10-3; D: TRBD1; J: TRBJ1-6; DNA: TGTGCCATCAGTGGTGGGGACAGTAATAATTCACCCCTCCACTTT; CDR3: CAISGGDSNNSPLHF
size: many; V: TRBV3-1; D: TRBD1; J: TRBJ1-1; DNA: TGTGCCAGCAGCCTCGGGACAGGGGTCACTGAAGCTTTCTTT; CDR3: CASSLGTGVTEAFF